The next 22 T cell receptor beta chains were all read from a single sample in a study of T cells in Graves' hyperthyroidism and ophthalmopathy. The TCR beta CDR3 regions underwent amplification using RNA transcripts as the source. The HTBI primer set was used in a first-round RT-PCR of the TCR CDR3. TCRdb independently ran MiXCR on the multiplex PCR reads; one entry per CDR3 protein. The sample shows 150,000 to 200,000 distinct CDR3 sequences, about 9.4% of them seen only once. The sequencing sample was made of blood. The receptors stem from a woman aged 18-29 years with Graves' hyperthyroidism that later progressed to Graves' ophthalmopathy.

This clonotype was found many times. This chain connects TRBV5-4 to TRBJ2-2; D ambiguous. CDR1 and CDR2 from the germline V gene are SGHNT and YYREEE (reference sequence). The CDR3 loop spans 16 amino acids. Trimming cost V 2 bases and J 0 bases, with 11 bases left between them. The CDR3 loop is CASSLQPGSNTGELFF. In DNA, the CDR3 is TGTGCCAGCAGCTTACAGCCCGGATCGAACACCGGGGAGCTGTTTTTT.

The rearrangement uses TRBV19 and TRBJ1-1; no clear D. V shed 1 base and J shed 6 bases, with 9 bases lying between them. This CDR3 comprises 13 residues. Germline CDR1 and CDR2: LNHDA and SQIVND (reference sequence). Here the CDR3 reads CASSIGELAEAFF. In nucleotides, the CDR3 is TGTGCCAGTAGTATAGGGGAACTCGCTGAAGCTTTCTTT.

This clonotype was detected many times. The chain links TRBV6-1 to TRBJ1-5, with a weak D call TRBD1 (6 bases). This CDR3 has 14 residues. The germline V and J ends were trimmed by 6 bases and 4 bases, with 13 bases remaining between them. CDR1 MNHNS and CDR2 SASEGT come from the germline V gene. CDR3 amino acids: CASRATGNNQPQHF. CDR3 sequence (DNA): TGTGCCAGCAGAGCAACAGGGAATAATCAGCCCCAGCATTTT.

This clonotype was seen many times. The chain joins TRBV20-1 to TRBJ2-1; 11 bases are shared with TRBD2. This CDR3 comprises 17 residues. Germline trimming cut 5 bases from V and 5 bases from J; bases unmatched to any gene: 14. Germline V lookup: CDR1 DFQATT, CDR2 SNEGSKA (reference sequence). For the CDR3, the DNA is TGCAGTGCTTCTGATAGATCGGGACTAGCGGACCACAATGAGCAGTTCTTC. This sequence encodes CSASDRSGLADHNEQFF.

This clonotype was observed many times. The chain combines TRBV3-1 with TRBJ2-1; D not certain. Looked up from germline, CDR1 is LGHDT and CDR2 is YNNKEL (reference sequence). Trimming shortened V by 1 base and J by 7 bases, and 14 bases separated the two germline ends. CDR3 length: 15 residues. DNA for the CDR3: TGTGCCAGCAGCCAAGGACACGAGACCGTGAATGAGCAGTTCTTC. It translates to CASSQGHETVNEQFF.

This clonotype has a count of ten or more. V and J are TRBV9 and TRBJ2-1, with 9 bases identical to TRBD2. Germline V gene data show CDR1 as SGDLS and CDR2 as YYNGEE. The CDR3 spans 16 residues. With V trimmed by 0 bases and J by 0 bases, 1 base remained unmatched. CDR3 nucleotide sequence: TGTGCCAGCAGCGTAGGGCGGGGGGGCTCCTACAATGAGCAGTTCTTC. Translation gives CASSVGRGGSYNEQFF. Using reference TRBV9 and TRBJ2-1 for the parts outside the CDR3, the full variable domain is DSGVTQTPKHLITATGQRVTLRCSPRSGDLSVYWYQQSLDQGLQFLIQYYNGEERAKGNILERFSAQQFPDLHSELNLSSLELGDSALYFCASSVGRGGSYNEQFFGPGTRLTVL.

In this sample, this clonotype turned up many times. V and J are TRBV27 and TRBJ1-1; TRBD1 might be the D (6 bases). This CDR3 has 12 amino acids. V lost 3 bases and J 7 bases, leaving 9 bases between the germline ends. The germline gives CDR1 MNHEY, CDR2 SMNVEV (reference sequence). Here the CDR3 reads CASSFLRGEAFF. The CDR3 region has the DNA TGTGCCAGCAGTTTCCTCAGGGGTGAAGCTTTCTTT.

This clonotype has just a few counts. A much larger clone differs by one base, so this may be a read error. This chain links TRBV6-1 with TRBJ1-1, with D uncertain. Germline CDR1 reads MNHNS; CDR2 reads SASEGT. This CDR3 spans 12 amino acids. The germline V and J ends were trimmed by 5 bases and 6 bases, with 10 bases remaining between them. The CDR3 DNA follows: TGTGCCAGCAGTAGGAGTAAGCCTGAAGCTTTCTTT. This encodes CASSRSKPEAFF.

This clonotype was counted ten times or more. The chain has TRBV10-3 and TRBJ1-2, with TRBD1 matching 10 bases. The germline CDR1 and CDR2 sequences are ENHRY and SYGVKD. The CDR3 has 20 residues. J was trimmed by 4 bases and V by 6 bases; bases with no gene match: 23. CDR3 sequence: CAISIESRDRGYGSSYGYTF. In DNA, the CDR3 is TGTGCCATCAGCATAGAAAGCCGGGACAGGGGTTACGGATCATCCTATGGCTACACCTTC.

There are many counts of this clonotype. V gene TRBV6-6 combines with J gene TRBJ2-7; 8 bases fit TRBD1. Germline CDR1 MNHNY, CDR2 SVGAGI (reference sequence). This CDR3 has 16 residues. Unmatched junction bases numbered 8, after V lost 0 bases and J lost 4 bases. The CDR3 DNA is TGTGCCAGCAGTTACTCGGGGGCGCAGGGGGCTTACGAGCAGTACTTC. It specifies CASSYSGAQGAYEQYF.

The chain is built from TRBV6-5 and TRBJ1-4; weak D call: TRBD1 (5 bases). CDR3 length: 14 amino acids. Trimming cost V 1 base and J 7 bases, with 10 bases left between them. Germline loops: CDR1 MNHEY, CDR2 SVGAGI. In nucleotides, the CDR3 is TGTGCCAGCAGTTACTACAGGACTGGTGAAAAACTGTTTTTT. Amino acids: CASSYYRTGEKLFF.

This clonotype was seen ten or more times. The rearrangement uses TRBV6-2 or TRBV6-3 and TRBJ2-1, with TRBD1 identical over 8 bases. This CDR3 contains 16 residues. Germline assignment: CDR1 MNHEY and CDR2 SVGEGT. With 6 bases clipped from V and 5 bases from J, the junction kept 12 bases outside the gene matches. The CDR3 loop is CASSHGGQGAHNEQFF. In DNA, the CDR3 is TGTGCCAGCAGCCACGGTGGCCAGGGGGCGCACAATGAGCAGTTCTTC.

At least ten counts were recorded for this clonotype. This chain joins TRBV28 and TRBJ2-1; possible D gene TRBD2, 5 bases. V was shortened by 5 bases and J by 3 bases, with 14 bases between the two germline ends. This CDR3 is 15 amino acids long. From germline, CDR1 is MDHEN and CDR2 SYDVKM. CDR3 in amino acids: CASSVGGPHYNEQFF. The CDR3 coding sequence is TGTGCCAGCAGTGTCGGAGGCCCACACTACAATGAGCAGTTCTTC.

This clonotype was observed at least ten times. The V call is TRBV6-2 or TRBV6-3, the J call TRBJ1-2; 8 positions agree with TRBD1. The CDR3 has 15 amino acids. Losses at the gene ends were 4 bases for V and 7 bases for J; bases not matched to a gene: 11. CDR1 and CDR2 from the germline V gene are MNHEY and SVGEGT. The CDR3 region is CASSFQGALRGGYTF. In DNA, the CDR3 is TGTGCCAGCAGTTTTCAGGGGGCTCTTCGTGGTGGCTACACCTTC.

At least ten counts were recorded for this clonotype. V usage is TRBV7-3 and J usage is TRBJ2-4, with a possible D match to TRBD1 (5 bases). CDR1 and CDR2 from the germline V gene are SGHTA and FQGTGA. The length of the CDR3 is 15 residues. The ends were cut back, 5 bases at V and 1 base at J, with 12 bases in the middle. CDR3 region: CASSPSQGAKNIQYF. CDR3 nucleotide sequence: TGTGCCAGCAGCCCCTCCCAGGGCGCCAAAAACATTCAGTACTTC. Filled out from reference TRBV7-3 and TRBJ2-4, the complete variable domain reads GAGVSQTPSNKVTEKGKYVELRCDPISGHTALYWYRQSLGQGPEFLIYFQGTGAADDSGLPNDRFFAVRPEGSVSTLKIQRTERGDSAVYLCASSPSQGAKNIQYFGAGTRLSVL.

This clonotype was recorded at least ten times. The V gene is TRBV18, the J gene TRBJ1-1, with D possibly being TRBD1 (5 bases). V dropped 4 bases and J dropped 4 bases, with 13 bases sitting between them. This CDR3 is 14 amino acids long. Germline lookup yields CDR1 KGHSH and CDR2 LQKENI. CDR3 residues: CASSRGRVGTEAFF. The CDR3 DNA is TGTGCCAGCTCACGAGGCAGGGTGGGCACTGAAGCTTTCTTT.

This clonotype was found many times. The rearrangement links TRBV20-1 to TRBJ2-7; no definite D call. Trimming pared 1 base from V and 0 bases from J, leaving 10 bases between. This CDR3 spans 14 amino acids. CDR1 DFQATT and CDR2 SNEGSKA come from the germline V gene (reference sequence). In nucleotides, the CDR3 is TGCAGTGCTAGAGGACAAAAAATCTCCTACGAGCAGTACTTC. Translation: CSARGQKISYEQYF.

This chain joins TRBV3-1 and TRBJ2-1, with 12 bases lining up with TRBD2. The V and J ends lost 3 bases and 4 bases, in that order; junction bases with no gene match: 7. Germline CDR1 LGHDT, CDR2 YNNKEL (reference sequence). The CDR3 is made up of 17 amino acids. CDR3 loop: CASSQTSSGGAYNEQFF. The CDR3 DNA sequence: TGTGCCAGCAGCCAGACCTCTAGCGGGGGGGCATACAATGAGCAGTTCTTC.

This clonotype was observed at least ten times. This chain uses TRBV7-2 with TRBJ1-2; 8 bases agree with TRBD1. J gave up 0 bases and V 4 bases, and 7 bases lay outside the gene matches. The CDR3 contains 16 residues. CDR1 SGHTA and CDR2 FQGNSA come from the germline V gene. CDR3 in DNA: TGTGCCAGCAGCTCCCGGACAGGGAGAGCTAACTATGGCTACACCTTC. Protein product: CASSSRTGRANYGYTF.

CDR3: CASSQVGLAGAPYEQYF. In DNA, the CDR3 is TGTGCCAGCAGCCAAGTAGGACTAGCGGGAGCCCCCTACGAGCAGTACTTC. The rearrangement links TRBV3-1 to TRBJ2-7; 13 bases align to TRBD2. From germline, CDR1 is LGHDT and CDR2 YNNKEL (reference sequence). V gave up 1 base and J gave up 2 bases; unmatched junction bases: 5. The CDR3 length is 17 residues.

The rearrangement joins TRBV6-1 to TRBJ2-1, with TRBD2 matching over 13 bases. Germline CDR1 MNHNS, CDR2 SASEGT. V lost 9 bases and J lost 7; bases outside the gene matches: 9. The CDR3 extends over 15 amino acids. The CDR3, as DNA: TGTGCCAGAGCCGCCACTAGCGGGAGGGAGAATGAGCAGTTCTTC. Protein: CARAATSGRENEQFF.

This clonotype was seen at least ten times. The chain employs TRBV6-1 and TRBJ2-2; D tentatively fits TRBD1 or TRBD2 (5 bases each). The CDR3 contains 17 residues. V lost 7 bases, J lost 4 bases, and 22 bases lay in between. Per germline, CDR1 MNHNS and CDR2 SASEGT. CDR3 loop: CASTPTKGSGSTGELFF. The CDR3 nucleotides are TGTGCCAGCACCCCAACGAAAGGGTCAGGGAGCACCGGGGAGCTGTTTTTT.